This T cell receptor beta chain originates from a study of blood T cell repertoires in COVID-19. Sequencing was performed with immunoSEQ multiplex PCR; in TCRdb, only in-frame clones are kept and a portion is missing. The repertoire holds about 270,000 clones, with about 91% as singletons. The CDR3 extends over 15 amino acids. Germline V lookup: CDR1 SGHRS, CDR2 YFSETQ. V lost 2 bases and J 4 bases, leaving 16 bases between the germline ends. Material: PBMCs or T cells enriched from blood (not recorded which). V gene TRBV5-1 combines with J gene TRBJ2-7, with a tentative D call TRBD1 (6 bases). The sequence was collected from a man aged 40-55 years who had been exposed to COVID-19. The CDR3 region is CASSLQGLDSYEQYF. CDR3 nucleotides: TGCGCCAGCAGCTTACAGGGCCTTGACTCTTACGAGCAGTACTTC.